The T cell receptor (beta chain) under discussion was sequenced for a study of blood T cell repertoires in COVID-19. Sequencing used immunoSEQ multiplex PCR; TCRdb keeps in-frame clones, though not all of them. The sample contains approximately 280,000 clones, around nine tenths of which appear only once. CDR1 and CDR2 from the germline V gene are SEHNR and FQNEAQ (reference sequence). This CDR3 is 16 amino acids long. The trim removed 5 bases at V and 7 bases at J, leaving 15 bases unmatched. The V call is TRBV7-9, the J call TRBJ2-7, with 9 bases matching TRBD1. Sequenced sample: PBMCs or T cells enriched from blood (not recorded which). The receptor was isolated from a woman aged 18-29 years who had recovered from COVID-19. In DNA form, the CDR3 reads TGTGCCAGCAGCGTCAGCGGGCCGACAGGGGGAGGGGAGCAGTACTTC. It yields the protein CASSVSGPTGGGEQYF.